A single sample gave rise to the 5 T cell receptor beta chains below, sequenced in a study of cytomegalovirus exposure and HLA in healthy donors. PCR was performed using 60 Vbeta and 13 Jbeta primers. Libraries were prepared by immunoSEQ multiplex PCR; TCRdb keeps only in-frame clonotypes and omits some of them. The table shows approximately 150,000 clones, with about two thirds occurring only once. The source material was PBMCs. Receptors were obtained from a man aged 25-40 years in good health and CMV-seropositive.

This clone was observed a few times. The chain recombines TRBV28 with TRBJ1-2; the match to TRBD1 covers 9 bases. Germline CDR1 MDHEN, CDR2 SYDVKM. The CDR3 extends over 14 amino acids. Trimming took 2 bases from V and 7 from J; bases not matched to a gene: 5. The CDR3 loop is CASSLGGQGGGYTF. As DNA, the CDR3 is TGTGCCAGCAGTTTAGGGGGACAGGGTGGTGGCTACACCTTC.

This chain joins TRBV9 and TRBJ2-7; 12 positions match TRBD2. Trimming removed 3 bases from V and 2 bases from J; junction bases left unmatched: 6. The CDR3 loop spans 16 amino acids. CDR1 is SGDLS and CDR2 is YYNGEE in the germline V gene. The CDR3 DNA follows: TGTGCCAGCAGCGCCCAACTAGCGGGAGGAGCCTACGAGCAGTACTTC. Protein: CASSAQLAGGAYEQYF.

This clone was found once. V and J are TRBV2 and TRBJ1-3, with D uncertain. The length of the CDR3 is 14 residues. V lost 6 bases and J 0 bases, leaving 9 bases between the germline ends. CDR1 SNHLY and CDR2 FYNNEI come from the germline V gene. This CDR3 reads CASRSGLSGNTIYF. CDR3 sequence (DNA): TGTGCCAGCAGGAGCGGACTCTCTGGAAACACCATATATTTT.

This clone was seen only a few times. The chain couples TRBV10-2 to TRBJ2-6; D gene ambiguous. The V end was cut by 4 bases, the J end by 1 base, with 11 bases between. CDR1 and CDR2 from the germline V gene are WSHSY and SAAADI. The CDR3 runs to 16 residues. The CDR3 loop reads CASSGSSISGANVLTF. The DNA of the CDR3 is TGCGCCAGCAGTGGGTCATCTATTTCTGGGGCCAACGTCCTGACTTTC.

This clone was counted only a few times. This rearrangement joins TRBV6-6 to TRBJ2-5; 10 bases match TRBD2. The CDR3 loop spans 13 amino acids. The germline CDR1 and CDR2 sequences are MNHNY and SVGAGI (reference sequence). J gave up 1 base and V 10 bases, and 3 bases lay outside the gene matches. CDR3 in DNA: TGTGCCACTTGGACTAGCGGCCAAGAGACCCAGTACTTC. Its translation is CATWTSGQETQYF.